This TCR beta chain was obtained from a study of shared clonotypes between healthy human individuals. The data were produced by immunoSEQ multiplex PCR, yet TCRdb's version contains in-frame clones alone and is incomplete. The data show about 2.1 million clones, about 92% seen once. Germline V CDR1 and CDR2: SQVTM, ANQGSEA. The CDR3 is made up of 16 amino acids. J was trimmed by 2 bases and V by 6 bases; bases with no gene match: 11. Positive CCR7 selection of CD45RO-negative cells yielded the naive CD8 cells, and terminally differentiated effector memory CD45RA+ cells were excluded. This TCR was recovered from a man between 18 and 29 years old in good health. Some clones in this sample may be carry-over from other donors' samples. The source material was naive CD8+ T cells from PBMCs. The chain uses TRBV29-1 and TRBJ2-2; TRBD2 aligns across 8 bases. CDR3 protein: CSVAGLVAGNTGELFF. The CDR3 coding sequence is TGCAGCGTCGCGGGGTTGGTAGCGGGAAACACCGGGGAGCTGTTTTTT.